This T cell receptor (beta chain) is drawn from a study of monozygotic twins with inflammatory bowel disease. Germline V CDR1 and CDR2: MGHDK, SYGVNS. There are 19 residues in the CDR3. TCRdb reprocessed the 5' RACE reads and stores each CDR3 protein as one record, lacking DNA. The sample features 200,000 to 250,000 distinct CDR3 sequences, with 7.5% to 8% in its top ten. The chain recombines TRBV25-1 with TRBJ2-1; absent DNA, TCRdb's TRBD2 call cannot be checked. Sequences were obtained from blood. The clonotype was recovered from a human donor with ulcerative colitis or Crohn's disease, or a healthy co-twin of an affected twin (not recorded which). The CDR3 sequence is CASSEWPGSSHYSYNEQFF. Full variable domain (missing parts from reference TRBV25-1 and TRBJ2-1): EADIYQTPRYLVIGTGKKITLECSQTMGHDKMYWYQQDPGMELHLIHYSYGVNSTEKGDLSSESTVSRIRTEHFPLTLESARPSHTSQYLCASSEWPGSSHYSYNEQFFGPGTRLTVL.